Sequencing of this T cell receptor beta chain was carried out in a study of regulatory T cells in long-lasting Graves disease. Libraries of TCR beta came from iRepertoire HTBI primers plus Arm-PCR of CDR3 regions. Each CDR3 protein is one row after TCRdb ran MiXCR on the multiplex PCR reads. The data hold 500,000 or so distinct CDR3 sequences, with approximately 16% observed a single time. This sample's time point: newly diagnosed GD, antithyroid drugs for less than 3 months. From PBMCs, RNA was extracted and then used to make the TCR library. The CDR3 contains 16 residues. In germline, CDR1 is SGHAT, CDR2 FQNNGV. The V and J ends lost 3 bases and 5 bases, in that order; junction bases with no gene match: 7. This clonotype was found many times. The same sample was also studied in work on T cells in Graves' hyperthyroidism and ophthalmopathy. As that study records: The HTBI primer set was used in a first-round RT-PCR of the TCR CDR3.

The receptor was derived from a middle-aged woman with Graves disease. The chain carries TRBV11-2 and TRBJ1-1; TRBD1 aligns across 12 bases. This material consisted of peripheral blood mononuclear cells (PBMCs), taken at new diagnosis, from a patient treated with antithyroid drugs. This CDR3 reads CASSLGTGGAGTEAFF. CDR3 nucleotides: TGTGCCAGCAGCTTGGGGACAGGGGGCGCGGGAACTGAAGCTTTCTTT.